The 13 T cell receptor beta chains below all came from one sample that was sequenced in a study of blood T cell repertoires in COVID-19. TCRdb's copy holds only in-frame clones and misses some; the assay was immunoSEQ multiplex PCR. This sample has 250,000 or so clones, with 65% to 85% found just once. Specimen: PBMCs or T cells enriched from blood (not recorded which). The receptors originated from a man aged 50 or older who had recovered from COVID-19.

This chain uses TRBV7-3 with TRBJ2-7, with 8 bases identical to TRBD1. There are 15 residues in the CDR3. Trimming took 5 bases from V and 6 from J; bases not matched to a gene: 12. Germline V CDR1 and CDR2: SGHTA, FQGTGA. Written as DNA, the CDR3 is TGTGCCAGCAGCCCCTCGGGCGGAACAGGGGGCGAGCAGTACTTC. It translates to CASSPSGGTGGEQYF.

This chain uses TRBV7-6 with TRBJ2-5; tentative D call: TRBD1 (5 bases). Deletions cut 1 base from V and 0 bases from J, with 9 bases between. CDR3 length: 15 residues. Germline CDR1 is SGHVS and CDR2 is FNYEAQ. The CDR3 nucleotides are TGTGCCAGCAGCTTAGATTTGACAGACCAAGAGACCCAGTACTTC. It translates to CASSLDLTDQETQYF.

This clone was seen only a few times. This chain connects TRBV6-5 to TRBJ2-5, with D hard to call. The CDR3 totals 13 residues. The germline CDR1 and CDR2 sequences are MNHEY and SVGAGI. Trimming shortened V by 6 bases and J by 2 bases, and 10 bases separated the two germline ends. CDR3 nucleotide sequence: TGTGCCAGCAGCCCCAGGATTCAAGAGACCCAGTACTTC. Translated: CASSPRIQETQYF.

The rearrangement links TRBV7-9 to TRBJ1-2; 7 positions agree with TRBD1. V lost 1 base to trimming and J lost 4 bases; unmatched junction nucleotides: 6. This CDR3 comprises 15 residues. Looked up from germline, CDR1 is SEHNR and CDR2 is FQNEAQ (reference sequence). The CDR3 sequence is CASSLGTGQAYGYTF. In DNA, the CDR3 is TGTGCCAGCAGCTTAGGGACAGGCCAGGCCTATGGCTACACCTTC.

The V gene is TRBV5-4, the J gene TRBJ1-1; D is possibly TRBD1 (5 bases). V was clipped by 4 bases and J by 0 bases, with 10 bases between them. Germline values: CDR1 SGHNT, CDR2 YYREEE (reference sequence). The CDR3 is made up of 14 amino acids. The CDR3 coding sequence is TGTGCCAGCAGCCCGACAGCAATGAACACTGAAGCTTTCTTT. Translation: CASSPTAMNTEAFF.

The rearrangement uses TRBV7-8 and TRBJ2-1, with D maybe TRBD2 (7 bases). The V gene's germline CDR1 is SGHVS and CDR2 FQNEAQ. CDR3 size: 14 residues. Deletions cut 0 bases from V and 8 bases from J, with 11 bases between. CDR3 coding DNA: TGTGCCAGCAGCTTAGCGGGAGGGGGGCATGAGCAGTTCTTC. This sequence encodes CASSLAGGGHEQFF.

This rearrangement joins TRBV6-4 to TRBJ2-1; D remains ambiguous. The ends were cut back, 6 bases at V and 1 base at J, with 7 bases in the middle. The germline V gene has CDR1 MRHNA and CDR2 SNTAGT. The CDR3 is 13 residues long. The CDR3 sequence: CASSPGSYNEQFF. CDR3 coding DNA: TGTGCCAGCAGCCCCGGGTCCTACAATGAGCAGTTCTTC.

This clone was picked up one time. V gene TRBV3-1 (or the pseudogene TRBV3-2) combines with J gene TRBJ2-7; 10 positions match TRBD2. CDR3 length equals 18 residues. CDR1 is LGHDT, CDR2 YNNKEL, per germline (reference sequence). V lost 4 bases, J lost 2 bases, and 14 bases stayed unmatched. This CDR3 reads CASSLLASGSTRAYEQYF. In DNA form, the CDR3 reads TGTGCCAGCAGCCTTCTAGCTAGCGGGAGTACAAGGGCCTACGAGCAGTACTTC.

This sequence joins TRBV15 and TRBJ2-1, with 7 positions matching TRBD1. With V trimmed by 0 bases and J by 9 bases, 14 bases remained unmatched. CDR3 length: 17 residues. The V gene's germline CDR1 is LNHNV and CDR2 YYDKDF (reference sequence). CDR3 amino acids: CATSRDFGTATPREQFF. CDR3 sequence (DNA): TGTGCCACCAGCAGAGATTTTGGGACAGCAACCCCACGTGAGCAGTTCTTC.

The V gene is TRBV27, the J gene TRBJ2-1; D is possibly TRBD2 (5 bases). Germline V gene lookup returns CDR1 MNHEY and CDR2 SMNVEV (reference sequence). The V end lost 0 bases, the J end lost 7 bases, and 10 bases lay between the germline ends. The CDR3 covers 14 residues. CDR3 in DNA: TGTGCCAGCAGTTTATCATGGGAGTGGAATGAGCAGTTCTTC. The encoded protein is CASSLSWEWNEQFF.

J is TRBJ1-2 and V is TRBV5-4; D is ambiguous. Germline CDR1 reads SGHNT; CDR2 reads YYREEE (reference sequence). V lost 1 base and J 4 bases, leaving 11 bases between the germline ends. CDR3 length: 14 amino acids. Here the CDR3 reads CASSLFARGYGYTF. CDR3 DNA: TGTGCCAGCAGCTTGTTTGCCCGGGGCTATGGCTACACCTTC.

This clone was seen a handful of times. The CDR3 is CASSFNRGLYEQYF. The DNA for the CDR3 is TGTGCCAGCAGTTTTAACAGGGGGTTGTACGAGCAGTACTTC. The chain couples TRBV6-2 or TRBV6-3 to TRBJ2-7; 8 nucleotides align to TRBD1. This CDR3 contains 14 residues. Germline CDR1 and CDR2: MNHEY and SVGEGT. Trimming removed 4 bases from V and 4 bases from J; junction bases left unmatched: 6.

This rearrangement joins TRBV28 to TRBJ1-4, with D possibly matching TRBD1 (6 bases). From germline, CDR1 is MDHEN and CDR2 SYDVKM. CDR3 size: 15 residues. Trimming left V 4 bases short and J 8 bases short, with 17 bases between. The CDR3 spells CASSSPEGGFEKLFF. CDR3 sequence (DNA): TGTGCCAGCAGTTCTCCGGAGGGGGGGTTCGAAAAACTGTTTTTT.